This TCR beta chain comes out of a study of T cell responses to AZD1222 COVID-19 vaccine. The assay was immunoSEQ multiplex PCR, and TCRdb's table has in-frame clones only and misses some. The repertoire has over 45,000 clones, 70% to 90% of them found once; the top ten carry roughly 15%. Trimming shortened V by 7 bases and J by 0 bases, and 9 bases separated the two germline ends. Germline assignment: CDR1 MNHEY and CDR2 SVGAGI. This CDR3 region has 13 residues. The receptor comes from an adult who received the AZD1222 COVID-19 vaccine. V and J are TRBV6-5 and TRBJ1-2; D ambiguous. The starting material was peripheral blood, obtained 28 days after the second AZD1222 dose. The CDR3, as DNA: TGTGCCAGCACCAAGGGAACTAACTATGGCTACACCTTC. As protein: CASTKGTNYGYTF.